Here is one TCR beta chain with its context. What it binds is unknown. A J-beta primer mix and a sample-barcoded 5' primer were used in a second PCR of roughly 6 to 11 cycles. Using its own MiXCR run on the 5' RACE reads, TCRdb lists one record per CDR3 protein. This table holds 1,500,000 or so distinct CDR3 sequences, roughly 59% found once. These data originate in a study of blood T cells in healthy people across ages. Study overall: Per every two T cells, about one barcoded beta molecule was captured by template switching. General study findings and limits: The unsorted PBMCs prevented any conclusive comparison of naive versus antigen-experienced cells.

The study drew donors from healthy Caucasian individuals in Russia aged roughly 6 to 95. V was clipped by 1 base and J by 4 bases, with 16 bases between them. The germline CDR1 and CDR2 sequences are SGHVS and FNYEAQ. This CDR3 is 16 amino acids long. The source is a man aged 18 to 30 in good health. Sequencing used blood. The chain carries TRBV7-6 and TRBJ1-1; TRBD1 might be the D (6 bases). CDR3: CASSLGGLRGSTEAFF. CDR3 sequence (DNA): TGTGCCAGCAGCTTAGGGGGCTTAAGGGGGAGCACTGAAGCTTTCTTT. Full variable domain (rest looked up from reference TRBV7-6 and TRBJ1-1): GAGVSQSPRYKVTKRGQDVALRCDPISGHVSLYWYRQALGQGPEFLTYFNYEAQQDKSGLPNDRFSAERPEGSISTLTIQRTEQRDSAMYRCASSLGGLRGSTEAFFGQGTRLTVV.